Each of the 11 T cell receptor beta chains below was sequenced from the same sample in a study of cytomegalovirus exposure and HLA in healthy donors. Primers included in the PCR were 60 Vbeta and 13 Jbeta primers. TCRdb keeps only in-frame clones here, not all; method: immunoSEQ multiplex PCR. The top ten clones hold approximately 5.8% of a sample with approximately 74,000 clones, approximately 57% of them seen once. Sequencing used PBMCs. These receptors originate from a man aged 25 to 40 in good health and CMV-seropositive.

The V and J genes are TRBV29-1 and TRBJ1-2; 11 bases match TRBD1. Germline CDR1 and CDR2: SQVTM and ANQGSEA. Losses at the gene ends were 7 bases for V and 5 bases for J; bases not matched to a gene: 6. This CDR3 comprises 13 residues. The CDR3 bases are TGCAGCGCTATGGGACAGGGGGGGTATGGCTACACCTTC. Translation gives CSAMGQGGYGYTF.

V and J are TRBV7-9 and TRBJ2-7; 7 bases align to TRBD1. V dropped 5 bases and J dropped 3; count of bases not matched to a gene: 10. This CDR3 spans 15 amino acids. The germline gives CDR1 SEHNR, CDR2 FQNEAQ (reference sequence). The CDR3 DNA is TGTGCCAGCAGCGGTACCGGGACAGCCCTCTACGAGCAGTACTTC. This gives the protein CASSGTGTALYEQYF.

V usage is TRBV2 and J usage is TRBJ2-2; TRBD1 agrees at 8 bases. The J segment lost 5 bases and the V segment lost 6 bases, leaving 11 bases of the junction unmatched. Germline CDR1 reads SNHLY; CDR2 reads FYNNEI. This CDR3 comprises 16 residues. The CDR3 nucleotides are TGTGCCAGCAGGGAGGCGGCAGGGGGCTATACCGGGGAGCTGTTTTTT. Translating gives CASREAAGGYTGELFF.

This chain joins TRBV5-6 and TRBJ1-2; D remains ambiguous. The length of the CDR3 is 14 residues. CDR1 SGHDT and CDR2 YYEEEE come from the germline V gene. Trimming shortened V by 4 bases and J by 2 bases, and 12 bases separated the two germline ends. CDR3 nucleotide sequence: TGTGCCAGCAGCCCTAGGATGCTCAACTATGGCTACACCTTC. Translating gives CASSPRMLNYGYTF.

V usage is TRBV18 and J usage is TRBJ2-5; TRBD2 matches at 7 bases. V trimming: 5 bases; J trimming: 4 bases; junction bases outside the gene matches: 7. CDR3 length equals 14 residues. Germline-derived CDR1 and CDR2 are KGHSH and LQKENI. The CDR3 region is CASSSTSVGETQYF. The CDR3 nucleotides read TGTGCCAGCTCATCTACTAGCGTAGGAGAGACCCAGTACTTC.

This clone came up a few times. The J gene is TRBJ2-7, the V gene TRBV6-5; D gene ambiguous. This CDR3 comprises 13 residues. The germline CDR1 and CDR2 sequences are MNHEY and SVGAGI. V was trimmed by 0 bases and J by 3 bases, leaving 6 bases between them. CDR3 nucleotide sequence: TGTGCCAGCAGTTACTCTCCCTTCTACGAGCAGTACTTC. Amino acid sequence: CASSYSPFYEQYF.

The J gene is TRBJ1-6, the V gene TRBV5-6, with 7 bases that match TRBD1. The CDR3 is made up of 14 amino acids. CDR1 is SGHDT, CDR2 YYEEEE, per germline. The J segment lost 10 bases and the V segment lost 3 bases, leaving 7 bases of the junction unmatched. The CDR3 nucleotides are TGTGCCAGCAGCTCAAATTACAGGGGATCACCCCTCCACTTT. It specifies CASSSNYRGSPLHF.

DNA of the CDR3: TGTGCCAGCAGCTCTGGCTCAAAGCAGTTCTTC. Its protein is CASSSGSKQFF. The chain links TRBV6-1 to TRBJ2-1; D gene ambiguous. Trimming pared 6 bases from V and 11 bases from J, leaving 11 bases between. The CDR3 runs 11 residues. Germline V gene data show CDR1 as MNHNS and CDR2 as SASEGT.

This clone was seen once. This chain joins TRBV28 and TRBJ1-5; D remains ambiguous. The CDR3 length is 14 residues. The V end was cut by 3 bases, the J end by 3 bases, with 9 bases between. Germline CDR1 MDHEN, CDR2 SYDVKM. The CDR3 bases are TGTGCCAGCAGTTTCACGGGTATCAATCAGCCCCAGCATTTT. This encodes CASSFTGINQPQHF. The variable domain in full, with the rest retrieved from reference TRBV28 and TRBJ1-5, is DVKVTQSSRYLVKRTGEKVFLECVQDMDHENMFWYRQDPGLGLRLIYFSYDVKMKEKGDIPEGYSVSREKKERFSLILESASTNQTSMYLCASSFTGINQPQHFGDGTRLSIL.

J is TRBJ2-3 and V is TRBV5-4; 8 bases align to TRBD1. In germline, CDR1 is SGHNT, CDR2 YYREEE (reference sequence). Unmatched junction bases numbered 7, after V lost 4 bases and J lost 6 bases. The CDR3 consists of 14 residues. The CDR3 loop reads CASSGDRTYDTQYF. The CDR3 nucleotides are TGTGCCAGCAGCGGGGACAGGACTTACGATACGCAGTATTTT.

The chain employs TRBV6-5 and TRBJ2-2, with 7 bases aligning to TRBD1. The CDR3 is 15 amino acids. V lost 6 bases, J lost 6 bases, and 10 bases stayed unmatched. Germline loops: CDR1 MNHEY, CDR2 SVGAGI. CDR3 sequence: CASSLKGAGAGELFF. CDR3 sequence (DNA): TGTGCCAGCAGCCTCAAGGGGGCCGGCGCCGGGGAGCTGTTTTTT.